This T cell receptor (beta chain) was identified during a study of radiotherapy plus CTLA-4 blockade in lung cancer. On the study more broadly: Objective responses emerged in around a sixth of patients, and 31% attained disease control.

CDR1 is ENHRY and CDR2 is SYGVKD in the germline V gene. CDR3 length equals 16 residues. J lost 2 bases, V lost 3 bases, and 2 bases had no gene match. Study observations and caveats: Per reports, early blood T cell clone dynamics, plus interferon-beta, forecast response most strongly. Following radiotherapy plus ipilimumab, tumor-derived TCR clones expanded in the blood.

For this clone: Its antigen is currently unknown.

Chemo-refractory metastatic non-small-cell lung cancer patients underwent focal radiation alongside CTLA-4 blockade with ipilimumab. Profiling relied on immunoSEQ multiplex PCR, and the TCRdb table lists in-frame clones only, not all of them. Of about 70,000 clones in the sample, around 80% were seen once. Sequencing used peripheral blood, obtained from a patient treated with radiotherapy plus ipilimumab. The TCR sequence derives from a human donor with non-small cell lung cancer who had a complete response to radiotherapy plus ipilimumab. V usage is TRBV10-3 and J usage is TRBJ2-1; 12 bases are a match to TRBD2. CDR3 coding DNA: TGTGCCATCAGTGACCCTAGCGGGAGGGCCTACAATGAGCAGTTCTTC. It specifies CAISDPSGRAYNEQFF.